One T cell receptor (beta chain) is described in this entry. Its antigen is still unknown. No base-level quality is on record; no much larger clone is a single base apart. The protocol used for the library was the immunoSEQ multiplex PCR assay. A mixture of 60 forward primers for TCR Vbeta segments and 13 reverse primers for TCR Jbeta segments was used in the multiplex PCR. Amplification of the CDR3 region of rearranged TCR beta genes was performed with a multiplex PCR assay on genomic DNA. The amplified TCR beta libraries were sequenced on the Illumina HiSeq System as 87-base-pair reads. In the paper's pipeline: A later analysis tallied roughly 80 million unique TCR beta chains across the 600 to 700 repertoires, and about 12 million of those chains were shared by two or more donors. Raw reads were error-corrected and collapsed into unique sequences with a nearest-neighbor algorithm that merged closely related sequences to remove PCR and sequencing errors. CDR3 sequences were aligned to IMGT reference sequences to assign V, D and J gene segments. For a sequence to be retained, a match of at least six nucleotides to both a V gene segment and a J gene segment was required. Rearrangements were classified as productive when the CDR3 lacked stop codons and remained in frame with V and J, and all other rearrangements were classified as non-productive. Following IMGT convention, CDR3 was defined as the stretch from the second conserved V-encoded cysteine up to the conserved J-encoded phenylalanine. Sequences without an unambiguous match to a single V gene segment were excluded from the earlier analysis of over 500 of the donors. In an earlier analysis of several hundred of the donors, V segments were called functional above 56.7% productive rearrangements and were called segregating when the between-donor standard deviation exceeded 5%. A statistical classification framework was built to diagnose cytomegalovirus status from the catalog of TCR beta chain sequences. In a later analysis, V and J genes were assigned by comparing TCR nucleotide sequences against IMGT/GENE-DB human TR gene sequences. Using the TCRdist pipeline, a later analysis assigned CDR3 sequences along with most-parsimonious VDJ recombination scenarios. In a later analysis, each TCR beta chain was defined by its CDR3 amino acid sequence together with its V-gene family, and reads without a unique V-gene family were excluded. As a way to deal with suspected cross-contamination and a sequencing artifact, a later analysis dropped 500 to 700 nucleotide sequences that were highly shared and had low generation probability. In a later analysis, a clonal expansion index was calculated for each public chain from normalized within-repertoire ranks of inferred template counts. Generation probabilities in a later analysis came from a VDJ recombination model fitted to out-of-frame rearrangements, and those results were checked against IGoR. In a later analysis, hypergeometric tests were used to score TCR-TCR, TCR-HLA and TCR-CMV co-occurrence, with a repertoire-size bias correction applied to TCR pairs. In a later analysis, false discovery rates were estimated by permuting HLA or CMV assignments 20 times. In a later analysis, co-occurring TCRs were grouped using DBSCAN, and TCRdist sequence similarity was added for clustering within HLA-allele-positive subsets. Repertoires with fewer than 30,000 or more than 120,000 public chains were left out of co-occurrence clustering, as were about five repertoires with anomalous nucleotide sharing. The table comes from immuneACCESS by way of TCRdb, which keeps in-frame sequences with V and J called. Part of the clones is missing from these tables; in studies checked, under half for an unresolved V gene and the rest for unknown reasons. Clone size and V and J calls were adopted from that table, with D and trimming inferred from the DNA. The sample table lists approximately 150,000 clones, 80% of them with a count of one. In total, the top ten clones hold about 9.6% of the sample.

In total, just over 650 healthy bone marrow donors made up the cohort. Cohort members were all nominally healthy when sampled, although unrecorded immune exposures were likely present. The donor tested CMV seropositive and was one of the 289 seropositive cohort members. Each donor provided a peripheral blood sample, and peripheral blood mononuclear cells were used for TCR beta sequencing. Genomic DNA was extracted from the blood cell samples with the Qiagen DNeasy Blood Extraction Kit. The record originates from a study of cytomegalovirus exposure and HLA in healthy donors (dated by TCRdb to 2015 to 2018). Describing the broader study: In an earlier analysis of 587 of the donors, under 300 Gb of sequence data and just under 120 million unique TCR beta sequences from roughly 190 million T cells were reported. An early release that covered roughly 600 HLA-typed donors contained approximately 300 gigabases of sequencing data and about 84 million unique TCR sequences. Of the 350 to 450 genotyped donors, 65% to 90% were placed in the genetic ancestry cluster associated with self-reported Caucasian donors. The aim of the study was to test whether cataloging public T cell receptors could identify signatures of past pathogen exposure. Using immunosequencing, the study profiled T cell repertoires from 550 to 750 subjects and related those repertoires to cytomegalovirus serostatus. A separate validation cohort of 90 to 150 different subjects was used in addition to the 666-subject first cohort. The study combined high-throughput TCR immunosequencing, statistical association of individual TCRs with disease status, and machine learning to predict cytomegalovirus infection status. A later analysis re-examined previously published TCR beta repertoires from 600 to 700 donors and added high-resolution HLA genotyping to investigate patterns of TCR occurrence. In the later analysis, no new phenotypic data were used to find candidate immune exposures; instead, reliance was placed on TCR beta sequences and their occurrence across donors. An earlier analysis of some 500 of the donors applied high-throughput TCR beta sequencing to assess whether each TCR beta V gene segment acted as functional or pseudogenic. Donor age, sex, ethnicity and CMV serostatus were collected together with the repertoire data. In a later genetic analysis, genome-wide SNP genotypes for about 60% of the 666 donors were used, and that subset was treated as a discovery cohort. All discovery cohort repertoires had been generated on a single sequencing platform. Class I and class II HLA loci were covered by the typing at four-digit resolution. Typing coverage varied by locus: roughly 629-640 donors for A, B, C, DRB1 and DQB1; more than 500 for DQA1; more than 600 for DPA1; 400 to 480 for DPB1. Four to six DR-DQ haplotypes were handled as single units for association and clustering, since linkage in the cohort was strong. Among around 400 genotyped donors of the cohort, an average of roughly 230,000 unique TCR beta nucleotide sequences was sequenced per donor, of which about 19% were non-productive.

What the authors observed across the whole study: The 87-base-pair reads could not distinguish some IMGT-functional V segments, including TRBV6-2 and TRBV6-3, so those segments were excluded. According to a later analysis, TCR association rates differed among HLA loci, with DRB1 alleles showing the most associated TCRs and HLA-C alleles showing the fewest. In both the original and validation cohorts, the classifier was reported to diagnose cytomegalovirus status with high specificity and sensitivity. It was suggested by the authors that the approach could potentially be generalized to other disease states and immunological phenotypes. Most CMV-associated TCR beta chains appeared to be HLA-restricted in a later analysis, and the HLA associations seemed to be driven largely by CMV exposure. The sequencing pipeline was judged likely to have produced a cluster of highly shared sequence variants as a technical artifact. Linkage disequilibrium might explain the correlated functional status among segregating V segments, but an unknown experimental factor could not be ruled out. HLA typing was unavailable for some donors at each locus, so association tests used only the typed subset. Because counts were too low, approximately 15 rarely observed V segments, including chromosome 9 orphons, were excluded from the earlier analysis of 587 of the donors. CMV serostatus was the only immune exposure information available for the cohort. A total of fewer than 200 TCR beta chains were listed by the study as associated with cytomegalovirus. A further reported finding was that TCR beta sequences accurately predicted the HLA-A and HLA-B alleles for most subjects in the first cohort. A later genetic analysis associated a missense DCLRE1C variant with V-gene and J-gene trimming of TCR beta chains, and an independent cohort replicated the association. In vitro tests confirmed that a few of the cytomegalovirus-associated TCR beta chains recognize cytomegalovirus antigens. According to a later analysis, parvovirus B19, influenza, CMV and Epstein-Barr virus appeared linked to several top co-occurrence clusters. In an earlier analysis of under 600 of the donors, most TCR beta V segments were observed in productive rearrangements about 87% or about 30% of the time, broadly matching IMGT annotations. Sequencing depth was assumed to be roughly uniform across donors in the presence/absence analyses, though that assumption may not hold. Compared with the 666-donor mean, donors in an Asian-associated ancestry cluster had fewer N-insertions in productive TCRs, according to a later genetic analysis. In a later analysis, HLA-associated TCR beta chains showed more clonal expansion and lower generation probabilities than non-associated chains that were equally common. In this cohort, only TCR beta chains were sequenced, and detectable features were limited by the absence of alpha or paired-chain data. When HLA alleles, especially DR and DQ, strongly co-occurred, TCR associations were difficult to assign to individual alleles. While some public TCRs were present in many individuals, most TCR sequences turned up only very rarely across donors. In a later analysis, around 17,000 TCR beta sequences were associated with specific HLA alleles at a false discovery rate of 0.05.

The V end gives up 2 bases and the J end 5 bases, leaving 0 bases in the junction not matched to a gene. Taken from the germline V gene (reference sequence), the CDR1 and CDR2 loops are MNHNY and SVGAGI. Measured from the cysteine to the phenylalanine, the CDR3 is 13 residues long. Only the CDR3 DNA is retained, 39 bases long and in frame from the first base. This receptor was obtained from a man younger than 35 in good health and CMV-seropositive. The chain joins TRBV6-6 to TRBJ2-7; TRBD2 aligns with 10 central bases. Sequencing input: PBMCs. The CDR3 reads as follows: CASSYGLADEQYF. The DNA reads TGTGCCAGCAGTTACGGACTAGCGGACGAGCAGTACTTC.